This T cell receptor beta chain comes out of a study of cytomegalovirus exposure and HLA in healthy donors. Points from the study as a whole: Reports indicated that the classifier achieved high specificity and sensitivity in diagnosing cytomegalovirus status. Many donors carried some public TCRs, although rarity characterized most TCR sequences.

Assay: immunoSEQ multiplex PCR; the TCRdb copy retains only in-frame clones and omits some. The top ten clones hold 2% to 2.5% of a sample with 57,000 or so clones, 91% of them seen once. CDR3 length equals 19 residues. Germline V gene data show CDR1 as SGHTA and CDR2 as FQGNSA. V lost 5 bases to trimming and J lost 0 bases, with 20 bases between them. As concerns this clone: Its specificity is unknown.

Sequenced: PBMCs. The clonotype comes from a woman aged 30 to 39 in good health and CMV-seronegative. The gene calls are TRBV7-2 and TRBJ2-6; the D gene is possibly TRBD1 (6 bases). Here the CDR3 reads CASSKIQGPGLSGANVLTF. CDR3 DNA sequence: TGTGCCAGCAGCAAAATACAGGGTCCAGGCCTCTCTGGGGCCAACGTCCTGACTTTC.